This TCR beta chain was recovered during a study of T cell responses to AZD1222 COVID-19 vaccine. Overall study results and limits: Donors skewed white British and female; clonal diversity was possibly underestimated. Seropositive status at baseline applied to only 6 or 7 AZD1222 recipients. Vaccine-associated CD4 TCRs ranged over spike, dominating at 160-218 and 743-854.

This clone was detected only once. Its specificity is not known. V was pared by 2 bases and J by 10 bases, with 7 bases of the junction left unmatched. Germline V gene lookup returns CDR1 PRHDT and CDR2 FYEKMQ (reference sequence). The CDR3 extends over 13 amino acids. The repertoire was sequenced with immunoSEQ multiplex PCR; TCRdb's copy has only in-frame clones and lacks some. The repertoire holds some 100,000 clones, with about 89% as singletons. The sequenced sample was peripheral blood, obtained on day 0 of MenACWY control vaccination. The TCR sequence derives from an adult in good health. This sequence joins TRBV13 and TRBJ2-5; 7 bases are a match to TRBD1. CDR3 region: CASSLNRGEGQYF. CDR3 bases: TGTGCCAGCAGCTTAAACAGGGGTGAGGGCCAGTACTTC. The full variable domain, in which reference TRBV13 and TRBJ2-5 provide the parts outside the CDR3, is AAGVIQSPRHLIKEKRETATLKCYPIPRHDTVYWYQQGPGQDPQFLISFYEKMQSDKGSIPDRFSAQQFSDYHSELNMSSLELGDSALYFCASSLNRGEGQYFGPGTRLLVL.